Each of the 17 T cell receptor beta chains below was sequenced from the same sample in a study of cytomegalovirus exposure and HLA in healthy donors. PCR involved 60 Vbeta and 13 Jbeta primers. TCRdb's copy holds only in-frame clones and misses some; the assay was immunoSEQ multiplex PCR. This table has about 180,000 clones, 70% to 85% appearing once. The sequenced material came from PBMCs. All receptors come from a woman aged 60-75 years in good health and CMV-seropositive.

This rearrangement joins TRBV30 to TRBJ1-1; maybe TRBD1 (5 bases). Germline V gene data show CDR1 as GTSNPN and CDR2 as SVGIG (reference sequence). V was pared by 2 bases and J by 3 bases, with 10 bases between. The CDR3 is made up of 13 amino acids. The CDR3 loop is CAWSPAGYTEAFF. CDR3 coding DNA: TGTGCCTGGAGTCCTGCAGGGTACACTGAAGCTTTCTTT.

Only a few counts were recorded for this clone. The same CDR3 also results from other DNA sequences found in this sample. The chain links TRBV7-2 to TRBJ2-5; D is ambiguous. The CDR3 is 11 residues long. Germline CDR1 and CDR2: SGHTA and FQGNSA. V dropped 3 bases and J dropped 3 bases, with 2 bases sitting between them. The CDR3 loop is CASSFKETQYF. Here the CDR3 DNA reads TGTGCCAGCAGCTTTAAAGAGACCCAGTACTTC.

The chain couples TRBV6-6 to TRBJ1-1; perhaps TRBD1 as D (5 bases). In germline, CDR1 is MNHNY, CDR2 SVGAGI (reference sequence). V lost 7 bases, J lost 2 bases, and 17 bases lay in between. The CDR3 is 15 residues long. CDR3 loop: CASNPRLTANTEAFF. For the CDR3, the DNA is TGTGCCAGCAACCCCCGTTTGACAGCAAACACTGAAGCTTTCTTT.

This clone was counted between two and nine times. This chain links TRBV20-1 with TRBJ2-5, with D hard to call. Germline CDR1 reads DFQATT; CDR2 reads SNEGSKA (reference sequence). V was cut by 0 bases and J by 4 bases, with 3 bases left in between. The CDR3 loop spans 11 amino acids. The CDR3 spells CSARERETQYF. CDR3 DNA: TGCAGTGCTAGAGAGAGAGAGACCCAGTACTTC.

This clone was found a few times. The CDR3 loop is CASARDSGYEQYF. CDR3 sequence (DNA): TGTGCTAGTGCTCGGGATAGCGGCTACGAGCAGTACTTC. J is TRBJ2-7 and V is TRBV12-5, with D perhaps TRBD2 (6 bases). The CDR3 has 13 residues. CDR1 and CDR2 from the germline V gene are LGHNT and FRNRAP. Trimming removed 7 bases from V and 3 bases from J, with 13 bases in between.

The V call is TRBV12-5, the J call TRBJ1-1, with 7 bases lining up with TRBD1. The CDR3 totals 13 residues. V was clipped by 2 bases and J by 7 bases; unmatched bases: 4. Germline-derived CDR1 and CDR2 are LGHNT and FRNRAP. The CDR3 nucleotides are TGTGCTAGTGGTTTGATCGGACAGGATGAAGCTTTCTTT. Protein product: CASGLIGQDEAFF.

The chain has TRBV6-6 and TRBJ2-7; the D gene is possibly TRBD2 (7 bases). The CDR3 runs 13 residues. Looked up from germline, CDR1 is MNHNY and CDR2 is SVGAGI (reference sequence). The V end lost 7 bases, the J end lost 6 bases, and 16 bases lay between the germline ends. CDR3 coding DNA: TGTGCCAGCACCCGGGGGGCGGACGGCGAGCAGTACTTC. Its translation is CASTRGADGEQYF.

The table lists this clone with a count of one. This rearrangement joins TRBV4-1 to TRBJ1-4; perhaps TRBD1 as D (5 bases). Trimming took 1 base from V and 8 from J, leaving 14 bases between them. Looked up from germline, CDR1 is MGHRA and CDR2 is YSYEKL. The CDR3 is made up of 15 amino acids. CDR3 nucleotides: TGCGCCAGCAGCCAAGTCCAGACGCAGGGAGAAAAACTGTTTTTT. Its translation: CASSQVQTQGEKLFF.

The chain links TRBV5-1 to TRBJ2-1, with 11 nucleotides matching TRBD2. CDR3 size: 16 residues. The junction had 10 bases not matched to a gene; V was cut back by 4 bases and J by 7 bases. Per germline, CDR1 SGHRS and CDR2 YFSETQ. CDR3 amino acids: CASSLPTSGGANEQFF. CDR3 sequence (DNA): TGCGCCAGCAGCCTACCCACTAGCGGGGGTGCTAATGAGCAGTTCTTC.

This rearrangement joins TRBV5-1 to TRBJ2-2, with D hard to call. Between the trimmed V and J ends, which lost 7 bases and 3 bases, there was a span of 10 bases. Germline CDR1 and CDR2: SGHRS and YFSETQ. This CDR3 is 13 amino acids long. The CDR3 DNA sequence: TGCGCCAGCCAACCACAAGACACCGGGGAGCTGTTTTTT. It specifies CASQPQDTGELFF.

The rearrangement joins TRBV7-9 to TRBJ2-3, with TRBD2 identical over 9 bases. The germline V gene encodes CDR1 SEHNR and CDR2 FQNEAQ (reference sequence). This CDR3 is 18 amino acids long. V dropped 1 base and J dropped 0; count of bases not matched to a gene: 8. CDR3 loop: CASSLGSGGTPSTDTQYF. CDR3 DNA: TGTGCCAGCAGCTTAGGTAGCGGGGGAACACCTAGCACAGATACGCAGTATTTT.

This chain joins TRBV27 and TRBJ1-4; TRBD1 matches at 9 bases. The CDR3 contains 16 residues. Germline V gene data show CDR1 as MNHEY and CDR2 as SMNVEV (reference sequence). The V segment lost 2 bases and the J segment 7 bases; nucleotides outside the gene matches: 8. The CDR3 DNA sequence: TGTGCCAGCAGTTTACTACAGGGGGCAGAGGGTGAAAAACTGTTTTTT. The encoded protein is CASSLLQGAEGEKLFF.

The chain has TRBV27 and TRBJ2-6; 7 nucleotides align to TRBD1. CDR1 MNHEY and CDR2 SMNVEV come from the germline V gene (reference sequence). Trimming at V came to 6 bases and at J to 2 bases, leaving 7 bases not matched to a gene. There are 16 residues in the CDR3. The CDR3 sequence: CASSRRGLTGANVLTF. CDR3 bases: TGTGCCAGCAGCCGTAGGGGGCTTACTGGGGCCAACGTCCTGACTTTC.

The chain combines TRBV6-1 with TRBJ2-7; 10 nucleotides align to TRBD1. Germline assignment: CDR1 MNHNS and CDR2 SASEGT. The CDR3 sequence is 13 residues long. With V trimmed by 10 bases and J by 6 bases, 9 bases remained unmatched. CDR3 sequence reads: CAIDRGRVGEQYF. The DNA for the CDR3 is TGTGCCATCGACAGGGGGCGAGTAGGCGAGCAGTACTTC.

This clone showed up just a few times. The V gene is TRBV9, the J gene TRBJ2-7; 7 positions match TRBD2. The CDR3 sequence is 13 residues long. The V segment lost 4 bases and the J segment 5 bases; nucleotides outside the gene matches: 6. Looked up from germline, CDR1 is SGDLS and CDR2 is YYNGEE. CDR3 region: CASSLGGGDEQYF. As DNA, the CDR3 is TGTGCCAGCAGCCTCGGGGGAGGGGACGAGCAGTACTTC.

This chain joins TRBV13 and TRBJ2-2; 8 bases align to TRBD2. The CDR3 covers 18 residues. The ends lost 0 bases at V and 0 bases at J; junction bases unmatched: 6. CDR1 is PRHDT, CDR2 FYEKMQ, per germline (reference sequence). The CDR3 region is CASSLGLNSGANTGELFF. CDR3 coding DNA: TGTGCCAGCAGCTTAGGCCTTAATAGCGGGGCGAACACCGGGGAGCTGTTTTTT.

The chain employs TRBV7-3 and TRBJ2-3; D not certain. This CDR3 is built from 14 residues. Per germline, CDR1 SGHTA and CDR2 FQGTGA. V lost 4 bases and J lost 0, with 8 bases in between. The CDR3 nucleotides are TGTGCCAGCAGCTCAACCTCTAGCACAGATACGCAGTATTTT. Its translation: CASSSTSSTDTQYF. Variable domain in full (rest from reference TRBV7-3 and TRBJ2-3): GAGVSQTPSNKVTEKGKYVELRCDPISGHTALYWYRQSLGQGPEFLIYFQGTGAADDSGLPNDRFFAVRPEGSVSTLKIQRTERGDSAVYLCASSSTSSTDTQYFGPGTRLTVL.